Reported below is one T cell receptor (beta chain). These data belong to a study of identical twins. TCRdb itself ran the 5' RACE reads through MiXCR, one entry per CDR3 protein. Here the sample spans about 720,000 distinct CDR3 sequences, about 20% being singletons. Trimming pared 4 bases from V and 8 bases from J, leaving 16 bases between. Germline V lookup: CDR1 SGHDT, CDR2 YYEEEE. The CDR3 has 13 amino acids. This sample also appeared in a second study, on T cells expressing NK-cell markers.

Material for sequencing was PBMCs. This rearrangement joins TRBV5-6 to TRBJ2-7, with a tentative D call TRBD2 (6 bases). The sequence derives from a woman younger than 30 in good health. The CDR3 DNA reads as TGTGCCAGCAGCCCCGCGGGAACTCTACAGCAGTACTTC. It codes for CASSPAGTLQQYF.